This T cell receptor beta chain was recovered during a study of CD8+ T cells in alopecia areata listed by TCRdb under 2018. Regarding the research as a whole: To study T cell clonal expansion in alopecia areata, the researchers applied high-throughput TCRbeta sequencing to both the C3H/HeJ mouse model and human patients. In humans, TCRbeta sequencing was performed on scalp tissue and on sorted CD4+ and CD8+ peripheral blood T cells from healthy controls and from patients with patchy or totalis/universalis alopecia areata. Scalp clonality was compared across normal scalp (n=4), patchy alopecia areata scalp (n=8), and alopecia totalis/universalis scalp (n=8). RNA came from the PAXgene miRNA kit for fixed scalp, the miRNeasy kit for PBMCs, and the RNeasy kit for mouse skin. TCRbeta CDR3 regions were amplified by immunoSEQ multiplex PCR using 35 Vbeta forward and 13 Jbeta reverse primers.

V is clipped by 4 bases and J by 8 bases, and the sequence between their germline boundaries is 14 bases long. The CDR3 contains 13 residues, cysteine and phenylalanine counted. The kept DNA is CDR3 alone, 39 bases in frame from the first base. Via the germline V gene, CDR1 is MNHNS and CDR2 SASEGT. Libraries were constructed by the immunoSEQ multiplex PCR assay. RNA was extracted from all samples and reverse transcribed into cDNA as template for TCR sequencing. SuperScript III was used to make first-strand cDNA, primed with a 2:1 mix of oligo-dT and random hexamers. A synthetic immune receptor repertoire was used to gauge amplification bias, and whatever bias remained was removed computationally. The original pipeline was this. Raw reads were preprocessed to remove errors, and CDR3 was defined by IMGT conventions from the conserved cysteine to phenylalanine. Clonality was computed by normalizing Shannon entropy by log2 of the number of productive unique TCRs and subtracting the result from 1. CD4 or CD8 identity of scalp clones was inferred by cross-referencing scalp TCRbeta sequences with sorted blood CD4 and CD8 repertoires. Imported from immuneACCESS, the table was reduced by TCRdb to in-frame sequences with V and J called. These copies leave out some clones; in studies compared against another copy, an unresolved V gene accounts for under half, and the cause of the remainder is not known. Clone size and the V and J calls come from that table; the DNA yielded D and trimming. The table for this sample lists about 110,000 clones; approximately 61% of them were counted only once. In total, the top ten clones hold 20% to 25% of the sample.

Concerning this clone: It has no known antigen specificity. Per-base qualities were not stored, and no clone one base away is much larger.

From alopecia areata patients, peripheral blood was collected along with lesional scalp punch biopsies. PBMCs were isolated by density centrifugation and stained for CD3, CD4 and CD8, after which CD4+ and CD8+ T cells were sorted on a FACSAria. Untreated alopecia areata patients were recruited as part of a multicenter biomarker study. In roughly five patients from the biomarker study, the blood CD8+ T cells went through an additional sort into NKG2D-low and NKG2D-high fractions. Results and caveats for the whole study, not just this receptor: Shared TCR sequences between patients were less evident than in mice, which may be partly attributable to HLA diversity in the patient population. Lesional scalp, especially in alopecia totalis/universalis, showed higher clonality and more expanded CD8+ clones than normal scalp, suggesting antigenic drive. Unlike mouse skin, which is dominated by gammadelta T cells, normal human skin has resident alphabeta T cells that are also sequenced, and this complicates analysis of the scalp TCR repertoire.

The receptor was derived from a human donor with alopecia areata. The chain is made from TRBV6-1 and TRBJ1-1, with the D gene too uncertain to name. Sample: NKG2D-low CD8+ T cells sorted from blood. Taken with the paper, the label for cell subset or site translates to: sorted CD8+ NKG2D-low blood T cells. The nucleotide sequence reads as follows: TGTGCCAGCAGTGCGAAGCCAACAGTGGAAGCTTTCTTT. Its coded protein is CASSAKPTVEAFF.